The 20 T cell receptor beta chains reported below all come from one sample, sequenced in a study of T cells in Graves' hyperthyroidism and ophthalmopathy (dated by TCRdb to between 2017 and 2020). Library preparation employed multiplex PCR. Sequencing was carried out with an Illumina HiSeq 2000. Amplification of TCR beta CDR3 regions was carried out from RNA transcripts. The first round of RT-PCR for the TCR CDR3 was performed with the HTBI primer set and the Qiagen OneStep RT-PCR kit. Starting from the raw public reads, TCRdb applied fastp trimming at Q25, assembled clones with MiXCR and retained in-frame beta chains. Duplicate CDR3 protein sequences are folded into a single record with the most common DNA and genes. The sample contains roughly 500,000 distinct CDR3 sequences, roughly 22% of them found a single time. The ten largest clones add up to approximately 49% of the sample. Material: blood. These receptors were taken from a woman between 65 and 79 years old with Graves' ophthalmopathy.

This clonotype was observed many times. The V gene is TRBV6-2 or TRBV6-3, the J gene TRBJ2-1; no definite D call. Germline V gene data show CDR1 as MNHEY and CDR2 as SVGEGT. Trimming removed 6 bases at V and 0 bases at J, with 12 bases between. This CDR3 contains 15 residues. This chain's CDR3 is CASSPTGGSYNEQFF. The CDR3, as DNA: TGTGCCAGCAGCCCTACGGGCGGCTCCTACAATGAGCAGTTCTTC.

This chain joins TRBV19 and TRBJ1-3, with D uncertain. This CDR3 comprises 16 residues. Germline V gene lookup returns CDR1 LNHDA and CDR2 SQIVND (reference sequence). V lost 5 bases and J lost 0, with 14 bases in between. The CDR3 nucleotides read TGTGCCAGTAGTCCTCACAGAATAAGCTCTGGAAACACCATATATTTT. Protein sequence: CASSPHRISSGNTIYF.

The gene calls are TRBV7-2 and TRBJ1-5; 7 bases are a match to TRBD1. CDR1 and CDR2 from the germline V gene are SGHTA and FQGNSA. CDR3 length: 17 amino acids. After removal of 4 bases from V and 0 bases from J, the junction contained 9 bases not matched to a gene. Here the CDR3 reads CASSSLQGLNSNQPQHF. The CDR3 DNA sequence: TGTGCCAGCAGCTCATTACAGGGGCTTAATAGCAATCAGCCCCAGCATTTT. The whole variable domain, filled in from reference TRBV7-2 and TRBJ1-5, reads GAGVSQSPSNKVTEKGKDVELRCDPISGHTALYWYRQSLGQGLEFLIYFQGNSAPDKSGLPSDRFSAERTGGSVSTLTIQRTQQEDSAVYLCASSSLQGLNSNQPQHFGDGTRLSIL.

In its sample, this clonotype was seen a few times. The chain couples TRBV30 to TRBJ2-1; D might be TRBD2 (6 bases). Trimming stripped 2 bases from V and 2 bases from J, with 10 bases between. In germline, CDR1 is GTSNPN, CDR2 SVGIG (reference sequence). The CDR3 extends over 14 amino acids. The CDR3 is CAWSPSVTYNEQFF. CDR3 sequence (DNA): TGTGCCTGGAGTCCTAGCGTGACCTACAATGAGCAGTTCTTC.

The V call is TRBV6-1, the J call TRBJ2-1; D possibly uses TRBD1 or TRBD2 (5 bases each). Germline CDR1 reads MNHNS; CDR2 reads SASEGT. The CDR3 is made up of 14 amino acids. V was clipped by 6 bases and J by 9 bases, with 18 bases between them. The CDR3 bases are TGTGCCAGCAGACCATCCGGGACCAATGCTGAGCAGTTCTTC. Encoded protein: CASRPSGTNAEQFF.

About this clonotype itself: This could be a read error, since a much larger clone is one nucleotide away. CDR3 coding DNA: TGCAGTGCTAGAGATCTGGGCGGGGGCACTGAAGCTTTCTTT. Its protein product is CSARDLGGGTEAFF. This chain connects TRBV20-1 to TRBJ1-1; a weak D match, TRBD1 (5 bases). The CDR3 totals 14 residues. In germline, CDR1 is DFQATT, CDR2 SNEGSKA (reference sequence). Trimming pared 0 bases from V and 4 bases from J, leaving 12 bases between.

The chain couples TRBV27 to TRBJ2-7; weak D call: TRBD1 (6 bases). This CDR3 contains 15 residues. V was shortened by 2 bases and J by 4 bases, with 15 bases between the two germline ends. From germline, CDR1 is MNHEY and CDR2 SMNVEV (reference sequence). CDR3 protein: CASSLVPGVSYEQYF. The DNA of the CDR3 is TGTGCCAGCAGTTTAGTCCCAGGGGTCTCTTACGAGCAGTACTTC.

This clonotype turned up a few times. The chain joins TRBV19 to TRBJ2-2, with TRBD2 matching 9 bases. Germline loops: CDR1 LNHDA, CDR2 SQIVND (reference sequence). CDR3 length: 14 amino acids. V was clipped by 7 bases and J by 1 base; unmatched bases: 1. CDR3 amino acids: CASNSGGNTGELFF. The CDR3 DNA reads TGTGCCAGTAATAGCGGGGGGAACACCGGGGAGCTGTTTTTT.

This clonotype appeared many times. The chain employs TRBV20-1 and TRBJ2-5; weak D call: TRBD1 (5 bases). The CDR3 contains 14 residues. The germline V and J ends were trimmed by 0 bases and 2 bases, with 10 bases remaining between them. Germline CDR1 reads DFQATT; CDR2 reads SNEGSKA (reference sequence). CDR3 in amino acids: CSARDWGQQETQYF. As DNA, the CDR3 is TGCAGTGCTAGAGATTGGGGCCAACAAGAGACCCAGTACTTC.

This clonotype was observed a few times. The chain recombines TRBV19 with TRBJ1-6, with D tentatively TRBD1 (5 bases). The germline V gene encodes CDR1 LNHDA and CDR2 SQIVND (reference sequence). The CDR3 length is 16 residues. The germline V and J ends were trimmed by 9 bases and 5 bases, with 20 bases remaining between them. This CDR3 is CASSPPRGRDNSPLHF. CDR3 DNA sequence: TGTGCCAGCAGCCCTCCGAGGGGTCGGGATAATTCACCCCTCCACTTT.

This clonotype came up many times. The rearrangement links TRBV6-1 to TRBJ2-7; TRBD1 agrees at 9 bases. V lost 5 bases, J lost 7 bases, and 12 bases stayed unmatched. The CDR3 has 15 amino acids. The V gene's germline CDR1 is MNHNS and CDR2 SASEGT. As DNA, the CDR3 is TGTGCCAGCAGTCCAACCGGGACAGGGATGCGTGAGCAGTACTTC. This sequence encodes CASSPTGTGMREQYF.

This clonotype is deemed hyperexpanded. The V gene is TRBV20-1, the J gene TRBJ1-1; a weak D match, TRBD1 (5 bases). Germline loops: CDR1 DFQATT, CDR2 SNEGSKA (reference sequence). This CDR3 comprises 16 residues. Trimming shortened V by 6 bases and J by 3 bases, and 23 bases separated the two germline ends. CDR3 nucleotide sequence: TGCAGTGCGATTGGGGGGGGTAGGGTTAAGGACACTGAAGCTTTCTTT. This sequence encodes CSAIGGGRVKDTEAFF.

This clonotype was observed a few times. The V gene is TRBV5-1, the J gene TRBJ2-3; D gene uncertain. This CDR3 region has 15 residues. V gave up 0 bases and J gave up 2 bases, with 10 bases separating them. Germline assignment: CDR1 SGHRS and CDR2 YFSETQ. CDR3 nucleotides: TGCGCCAGCAGCTTGGACGGCGGATCCACAGATACGCAGTATTTT. It codes for CASSLDGGSTDTQYF. The whole variable domain, filled in from reference TRBV5-1 and TRBJ2-3, reads KAGVTQTPRYLIKTRGQQVTLSCSPISGHRSVSWYQQTPGQGLQFLFEYFSETQRNKGNFPGRFSGRQFSNSRSEMNVSTLELGDSALYLCASSLDGGSTDTQYFGPGTRLTVL.

DNA of the CDR3: TGTGCCAGCAGTTTAGAACAGGGGGCCCCTGAGCAGTTCTTC. Residues: CASSLEQGAPEQFF. The rearrangement joins TRBV28 to TRBJ2-1; 9 positions agree with TRBD1. Per germline, CDR1 MDHEN and CDR2 SYDVKM. The length of the CDR3 is 14 residues. J lost 9 bases, V lost 2 bases, and 5 bases had no gene match.

This clonotype was seen a handful of times. Written as DNA, the CDR3 is TGTGCCAGCAGTTCCACTCGGTACGAGCAGTACTTC. The encoded protein is CASSSTRYEQYF. The chain has TRBV27 and TRBJ2-7; D is ambiguous. CDR3 length: 12 amino acids. Germline V gene lookup returns CDR1 MNHEY and CDR2 SMNVEV (reference sequence). Trimming took 4 bases from V and 4 from J, leaving 8 bases between them.

This clonotype has just a few counts. This rearrangement joins TRBV7-9 to TRBJ2-2, with a possible D match to TRBD1 (5 bases). Germline assignment: CDR1 SEHNR and CDR2 FQNEAQ (reference sequence). Trimming shortened V by 4 bases and J by 2 bases, and 8 bases separated the two germline ends. The CDR3 has 14 residues. CDR3 sequence: CASSYDSNTGELFF. The CDR3 DNA reads as TGTGCCAGCAGCTACGACAGCAACACCGGGGAGCTGTTTTTT.

The V and J genes are TRBV20-1 and TRBJ2-7; 8 bases line up with TRBD2. V dropped 0 bases and J dropped 4; count of bases not matched to a gene: 14. Per germline, CDR1 DFQATT and CDR2 SNEGSKA (reference sequence). CDR3 length: 17 residues. This CDR3 reads CSARDVLSGTNYYEQYF. DNA of the CDR3: TGCAGTGCTAGAGATGTACTTAGCGGGACTAACTATTACGAGCAGTACTTC.

This clonotype was seen a handful of times. The V and J genes are TRBV5-1 and TRBJ1-6, with TRBD1 matching 7 bases. V dropped 7 bases and J dropped 6; count of bases not matched to a gene: 7. This CDR3 is 14 amino acids long. Germline V gene lookup returns CDR1 SGHRS and CDR2 YFSETQ. The DNA for the CDR3 is TGCGCCAGCGGGAAGGGGACAGTTAATTCACCCCTCCACTTT. Protein: CASGKGTVNSPLHF.

This rearrangement joins TRBV5-1 to TRBJ2-1; 13 bases are a match to TRBD2. The CDR3 is made up of 16 amino acids. Germline V gene data show CDR1 as SGHRS and CDR2 as YFSETQ. V was pared by 4 bases and J by 12 bases, with 13 bases of the junction left unmatched. For the CDR3, the DNA is TGCGCCAGCAGCGCAGATCCGGGACTAGCGGGGTCGGGGCAGTTCTTC. Translated, it gives CASSADPGLAGSGQFF.

The rearrangement uses TRBV10-1 and TRBJ1-5, with unresolved D. Germline loops: CDR1 WNHNN, CDR2 SYGVQD (reference sequence). The CDR3 is 13 amino acids. With 4 bases removed from V and 5 bases from J, the gap between germline ends came to 9 bases. CDR3 in amino acids: CASSAGKDQPQHF. CDR3 nucleotides: TGCGCCAGCAGTGCGGGCAAAGATCAGCCCCAGCATTTT.